This T cell receptor (beta chain) was retrieved from a study of CD8 T cells in Susac syndrome. With 5 bases removed from V and 2 bases from J, the gap between germline ends came to 7 bases. The CDR3 is 12 residues long. Germline CDR1 KGHSH, CDR2 LQKENI. On this clonotype itself: What it binds is not known.

It was with random hexamers that 0.5 to 1 ug RNA was reverse transcribed. Across 54 Vbeta and 13 Jbeta, TCR beta CDR3 was amplified with immunoSEQ multiplex PCR. TCRdb passed the immunoSEQ multiplex PCR reads through MiXCR, listing each CDR3 protein once. The table has some 100,000 distinct CDR3 sequences, roughly 92% seen once. Findings of the study overall: It was acknowledged in the study that the number of individuals who were included in its TCR sequencing and HLA analysis was relatively small.

This receptor was obtained from a human donor in good health. The material sequenced was CD8+ T cells from PBMCs. The rearrangement joins TRBV18 to TRBJ2-7; D gene unclear. This CDR3 reads CASSTNAYEQYF. The CDR3 nucleotides are TGTGCCAGCTCAACTAATGCCTACGAGCAGTACTTC.